These 32 T cell receptor beta chains share one sample of origin, sequenced in a study of identical twins. TCRdb fed the 5' RACE reads into MiXCR, producing one record per CDR3 protein. This table holds hundreds of thousands of distinct CDR3 sequences, roughly 6% found once. The source material was naive T cells sorted from blood. These receptors all stem from a man between 18 and 29 years old in good health.

This clonotype has more than one count but fewer than ten. The CDR3 DNA sequence: TGTGCCAGCGCTACAGGTTCCAATGAGCAGTTCTTC. Translating it yields CASATGSNEQFF. The V gene is TRBV18, the J gene TRBJ2-1; tentative D call: TRBD1 (5 bases). The length of the CDR3 is 12 residues. Per germline, CDR1 KGHSH and CDR2 LQKENI. V lost 8 bases, J lost 6 bases, and 11 bases lay in between.

This clonotype was counted a few times. This chain uses TRBV20-1 with TRBJ1-5; D is undetermined. The germline V gene encodes CDR1 DFQATT and CDR2 SNEGSKA (reference sequence). CDR3 size: 14 residues. Trimming pared 4 bases from V and 0 bases from J, leaving 10 bases between. In DNA form, the CDR3 reads TGCAGTGCTAACCGGGATAATAGCAATCAGCCCCAGCATTTT. Its translation: CSANRDNSNQPQHF.

This clonotype was recorded a few times. CDR3 coding DNA: TGTGCCACCGAGATGGGGAACACCGGGGAGCTGTTTTTT. Its protein is CATEMGNTGELFF. V usage is TRBV10-3 and J usage is TRBJ2-2, with no clear D. CDR1 and CDR2 from the germline V gene are ENHRY and SYGVKD. With 10 bases removed from V and 1 base from J, the gap between germline ends came to 10 bases. The CDR3 length is 13 residues.

This clonotype was found many times. The chain has TRBV12-3 or TRBV12-4 and TRBJ2-5; 7 nucleotides match TRBD2. The CDR3 totals 17 residues. The V gene end was trimmed by 1 base and the J gene end by 6 bases; junction bases not matched to a gene: 14. The DNA of the CDR3 is TGTGCCAGCAGTTTAGAGGGCCTCGGCAGGGAGGGAAAGACCCAGTACTTC. This sequence encodes CASSLEGLGREGKTQYF.

This clonotype has only a few counts. J is TRBJ2-1 and V is TRBV28, with D perhaps matching TRBD2 (6 bases). Looked up from germline, CDR1 is MDHEN and CDR2 is SYDVKM. The CDR3 is made up of 16 amino acids. Trimming removed 7 bases at V and 3 bases at J, with 19 bases between. The CDR3 sequence is CASNSMAASDYNEQFF. CDR3 bases: TGTGCCAGCAATTCAATGGCCGCTAGCGACTACAATGAGCAGTTCTTC.

The sample holds a few counts of this clonotype. This chain joins TRBV3-1 and TRBJ1-6, with 9 bases identical to TRBD1. The CDR3 spans 15 residues. Germline V gene sequence: CDR1 LGHDT, CDR2 YNNKEL (reference sequence). V gave up 4 bases and J gave up 14 bases; unmatched junction bases: 12. The CDR3, as DNA: TGTGCCAGCAGCCGGACCGGGACAGGGCTCTCAACCCTCCACTTT. It is translated as CASSRTGTGLSTLHF.

The chain employs TRBV20-1 and TRBJ2-2; a weak D match, TRBD2 (5 bases). Looked up from germline, CDR1 is DFQATT and CDR2 is SNEGSKA (reference sequence). The CDR3 is 14 amino acids. V was shortened by 2 bases and J by 4 bases, with 11 bases between the two germline ends. CDR3 nucleotide sequence: TGCAGTGCTAGAAACCCGGGGTCCACCGGGGAGCTGTTTTTT. Protein product: CSARNPGSTGELFF.

Ten or more counts support this clonotype. The chain employs TRBV20-1 and TRBJ2-6; D gene ambiguous. This CDR3 region has 16 residues. Trimming took 0 bases from V and 4 from J, leaving 13 bases between them. Per the germline V gene, CDR1 is DFQATT and CDR2 is SNEGSKA (reference sequence). CDR3 sequence: CSARDWALGGANVLTF. In DNA, the CDR3 is TGCAGTGCTAGAGATTGGGCCTTGGGCGGGGCCAACGTCCTGACTTTC.

This clonotype was counted ten times or more. This chain joins TRBV13 and TRBJ2-1, with 7 bases aligning to TRBD1. The germline gives CDR1 PRHDT, CDR2 FYEKMQ (reference sequence). J gave up 6 bases and V 5 bases, and 1 base lay outside the gene matches. CDR3 size: 12 residues. The CDR3, as DNA: TGTGCCAGCAGCCGACAGGGCAATGAGCAGTTCTTC. Its translation is CASSRQGNEQFF.

There are a few counts of this clonotype. The chain links TRBV7-8 to TRBJ2-1; 8 positions match TRBD2. The CDR3 has 16 amino acids. The junction had 11 bases not matched to a gene; V was cut back by 5 bases and J by 5 bases. Germline V lookup: CDR1 SGHVS, CDR2 FQNEAQ. The CDR3 sequence: CASSRSLKRENNEQFF. In DNA form, the CDR3 reads TGTGCCAGCAGCCGCAGTCTGAAGCGGGAGAACAATGAGCAGTTCTTC.

This clonotype was detected ten times or more. The chain combines TRBV12-3 or TRBV12-4 with TRBJ2-1; perhaps TRBD2 as D (6 bases). This CDR3 has 16 residues. Trimming took off 1 base at V and 7 bases at J, with 17 bases between the two ends. CDR3 DNA sequence: TGTGCCAGCAGTTTAGGGGGTGGGCTAGCGAGGAATGAGCAGTTCTTC. This encodes CASSLGGGLARNEQFF.

Concerning this clonotype: This clone may be a read error of a much larger clone one base away. V gene TRBV20-1 combines with J gene TRBJ2-3; possibly TRBD1 or TRBD2 for D (5 bases each). V lost 6 bases to trimming and J lost 1 base, with 11 bases between them. The CDR3 spans 13 residues. Per the germline V gene, CDR1 is DFQATT and CDR2 is SNEGSKA (reference sequence). CDR3 nucleotides: TGCAGTGCCCAGGGACCTGGCACAGATACGCAGTATTTT. As protein: CSAQGPGTDTQYF.

This clonotype was counted only a few times. The chain recombines TRBV27 with TRBJ2-2, with a tentative D call TRBD2 (6 bases). The CDR3 runs to 18 residues. The germline V and J ends were trimmed by 3 bases and 3 bases, with 20 bases remaining between them. The germline V gene has CDR1 MNHEY and CDR2 SMNVEV (reference sequence). The CDR3 DNA is TGTGCCAGCAGTTTTTCGGGTGGGGCGGGACCTGACACCGGGGAGCTGTTTTTT. It translates to CASSFSGGAGPDTGELFF.

This clonotype occurred many times. V is TRBV9 and J is TRBJ2-2, with TRBD2 matching over 8 bases. Germline CDR1 reads SGDLS; CDR2 reads YYNGEE. The CDR3 extends over 17 amino acids. V was pared by 3 bases and J by 3 bases, with 10 bases of the junction left unmatched. CDR3 DNA: TGTGCCAGCAGCGGAGGGAGCGGGAGAGGCCACACCGGGGAGCTGTTTTTT. It specifies CASSGGSGRGHTGELFF.

The rearrangement links TRBV7-9 to TRBJ2-1; TRBD2 matches at 9 bases. The CDR3 totals 17 residues. The V segment lost 7 bases and the J segment 4 bases; nucleotides outside the gene matches: 14. The germline CDR1 and CDR2 sequences are SEHNR and FQNEAQ (reference sequence). CDR3 nucleotides: TGTGCCAGCATCTCCGGACTCCTAGCGGGGAATTACAATGAGCAGTTCTTC. Translated: CASISGLLAGNYNEQFF. The full variable domain, with the rest looked up from reference TRBV7-9 and TRBJ2-1, is DTGVSQNPRHKITKRGQNVTFRCDPISEHNRLYWYRQTLGQGPEFLTYFQNEAQLEKSRLLSDRFSAERPKGSFSTLEIQRTEQGDSAMYLCASISGLLAGNYNEQFFGPGTRLTVL.

This clonotype was observed a handful of times. The chain links TRBV24-1 to TRBJ2-5, with D perhaps TRBD1 (5 bases). V was pared by 4 bases and J by 5 bases, with 19 bases between. Germline V gene sequence: CDR1 KGHDR, CDR2 SFDVKD. The CDR3 is 16 residues long. CDR3 in amino acids: CATSDPNLQGMETQYF. The CDR3 DNA reads as TGTGCCACCAGTGACCCGAATCTCCAGGGCATGGAGACCCAGTACTTC.

This clonotype was counted only a few times. This chain connects TRBV10-3 to TRBJ2-7; D unresolved. The V end was cut by 8 bases, the J end by 2 bases, with 10 bases between. CDR1 is ENHRY and CDR2 is SYGVKD in the germline V gene. This CDR3 is built from 12 residues. This chain's CDR3 is CAIAQGPYEQYV. CDR3 in DNA: TGTGCCATCGCTCAAGGGCCCTACGAGCAGTACGTC.

This clonotype appeared many times. V and J are TRBV20-1 and TRBJ2-3; D assignment may be TRBD1 or TRBD2 (5 bases each). Germline CDR1 reads DFQATT; CDR2 reads SNEGSKA (reference sequence). The CDR3 spans 13 residues. Trimming took off 6 bases at V and 4 bases at J, with 14 bases between the two ends. This CDR3 reads CSASTGTSDTQYF. For the CDR3, the DNA is TGCAGTGCCTCTACCGGGACGTCAGATACGCAGTATTTT.

This clonotype was picked up many times. The rearrangement joins TRBV7-9 to TRBJ2-2, with D uncertain. Trimming left V 5 bases short and J 4 bases short, with 2 bases between. Germline CDR1 reads SEHNR; CDR2 reads FQNEAQ (reference sequence). The CDR3 spans 11 residues. CDR3 loop: CASSATGELFF. CDR3 sequence (DNA): TGTGCCAGCAGCGCCACCGGGGAGCTGTTTTTT.

This clonotype was detected ten times or more. V is TRBV29-1 and J is TRBJ1-1, with a possible D match to TRBD1 (6 bases). The CDR3 runs 13 residues. Germline V lookup: CDR1 SQVTM, CDR2 ANQGSEA. The ends were cut back, 2 bases at V and 5 bases at J, with 12 bases in the middle. The DNA for the CDR3 is TGCAGCGTTGAAAAACAGGGCCGAACTGAAGCTTTCTTT. This gives the protein CSVEKQGRTEAFF.

This clonotype has a count of ten or more. The chain carries TRBV12-3 or TRBV12-4 and TRBJ1-6, with D perhaps TRBD1 (5 bases). This CDR3 region has 14 residues. With 6 bases removed from V and 8 bases from J, the gap between germline ends came to 14 bases. The CDR3 region has the DNA TGTGCCAGCAGAGCCGGGACGGACTATTCACCCCTCCACTTT. It codes for CASRAGTDYSPLHF.

The chain has TRBV20-1 and TRBJ1-3; TRBD1 agrees at 8 bases. The CDR3 extends over 16 amino acids. Unmatched junction bases numbered 11, after V lost 3 bases and J lost 4 bases. Germline V gene lookup returns CDR1 DFQATT and CDR2 SNEGSKA (reference sequence). The CDR3 sequence: CSARPPGQGSGNTIYF. The DNA of the CDR3 is TGCAGTGCTAGGCCCCCAGGACAGGGCAGCGGAAACACCATATATTTT.

This clonotype was seen at least ten times. CDR3 region: CAIRGAGELFF. The DNA for the CDR3 is TGTGCCATCAGAGGGGCCGGGGAGCTGTTTTTT. V is TRBV24-1 and J is TRBJ2-2; D might be TRBD1 or TRBD2, each matching 5 bases. The CDR3 is 11 residues long. V lost 11 bases, J lost 6 bases, and 9 bases lay in between. CDR1 is KGHDR, CDR2 SFDVKD, per germline.

This clonotype was counted between two and nine times. The chain combines TRBV20-1 with TRBJ2-1, with D tentatively TRBD2 (6 bases). Trimming stripped 7 bases from V and 0 bases from J, with 19 bases between. Per germline, CDR1 DFQATT and CDR2 SNEGSKA (reference sequence). CDR3 length: 16 amino acids. CDR3 sequence (DNA): TGCAGTGGGGCCCATAGGGCGGGACCCTCCTACAATGAGCAGTTCTTC. It codes for CSGAHRAGPSYNEQFF.

The sample holds many counts of this clonotype. The chain employs TRBV10-3 and TRBJ2-7; D might be TRBD2 (6 bases). V lost 3 bases and J lost 0, with 12 bases in between. The CDR3 spans 15 residues. Germline V gene lookup returns CDR1 ENHRY and CDR2 SYGVKD. The CDR3 DNA reads as TGTGCCATCAGTGAATTTCGGAGGGGCTCCTACGAGCAGTACGTC. Translated: CAISEFRRGSYEQYV.

This clonotype was picked up many times. This sequence joins TRBV11-2 and TRBJ2-5; a possible D gene is TRBD1 (5 bases). CDR1 and CDR2 from the germline V gene are SGHAT and FQNNGV. With 5 bases removed from V and 0 bases from J, the gap between germline ends came to 10 bases. There are 14 residues in the CDR3. The CDR3 region is CASSPQTDQETQYF. DNA for the CDR3: TGTGCCAGCAGCCCGCAGACAGACCAAGAGACCCAGTACTTC.

The chain recombines TRBV28 with TRBJ2-1; 8 bases are shared with TRBD2. The CDR3 is made up of 15 amino acids. The V gene end was trimmed by 6 bases and the J gene end by 8 bases; junction bases not matched to a gene: 12. CDR1 and CDR2 from the germline V gene are MDHEN and SYDVKM. The DNA for the CDR3 is TGTGCCAGCAGCGCCGGGACTAGTGGGTTATATGAGCAGTTCTTC. This translates into CASSAGTSGLYEQFF.

This clonotype was recorded many times. V is TRBV12-3 or TRBV12-4 and J is TRBJ2-1; D remains ambiguous. Deletions cut 2 bases from V and 14 bases from J, with 16 bases between. This CDR3 spans 13 amino acids. The CDR3 DNA follows: TGTGCCAGCAGTTTAAAGGACGGGTTTAAAGAGTTCTTC. Its translation is CASSLKDGFKEFF.

In this sample, this clonotype turned up many times. The rearrangement links TRBV29-1 to TRBJ2-7; no clear D. The CDR3 is 10 residues long. V shed 0 bases and J shed 6 bases, with 3 bases lying between them. Germline CDR1 is SQVTM and CDR2 is ANQGSEA. This CDR3 reads CSVEDSEQYF. CDR3 coding DNA: TGCAGCGTTGAAGACAGCGAGCAGTACTTC.

This clonotype has a handful of counts. The genes are TRBV12-3 or TRBV12-4 and TRBJ2-7; no reliable D call. The V gene lost 7 bases and the J gene lost 7 bases, with 14 bases spanning the gap. The CDR3 has 12 residues. This CDR3 is CASMVTLGEQYF. The DNA for the CDR3 is TGTGCCAGCATGGTGACGTTAGGAGAGCAGTACTTC.

This clonotype came up many times. This chain connects TRBV18 to TRBJ1-1; TRBD1 matches 7 bases. Per germline, CDR1 KGHSH and CDR2 LQKENI. The CDR3 length is 17 residues. The V gene end was trimmed by 1 base and the J gene end by 3 bases; junction bases not matched to a gene: 11. The CDR3 nucleotides read TGTGCCAGCTCACCACTCGACAGGGTATGGGGGTACACTGAAGCTTTCTTT. As protein: CASSPLDRVWGYTEAFF.

V usage is TRBV12-5 and J usage is TRBJ2-1; a possible D gene is TRBD2 (6 bases). Trimming left V 5 bases short and J 5 bases short, with 16 bases between. Germline V CDR1 and CDR2: LGHNT, FRNRAP. The CDR3 is 15 residues long. The DNA for the CDR3 is TGTGCTAGTGGTGTGGGGCTAGCGCAACACAATGAGCAGTTCTTC. It encodes CASGVGLAQHNEQFF.